This entry lists 14 T cell receptor beta chains sequenced from one sample in a study of T-cell memory formation after mild COVID-19. TCRdb reanalysed the 5' RACE reads using MiXCR and keeps one entry per CDR3 protein. The sample includes about 110,000 distinct CDR3 sequences, 14% of them seen just once. Sequenced: PBMCs or a T cell subset sorted from them (not recorded which). These receptors were taken from a man between 18 and 35 years old who had mild COVID-19 (a few samples of this study predate the infection). Cell type and time point are not known.

The chain links TRBV7-6 to TRBJ2-3; 8 nucleotides align to TRBD2. Per the germline V gene, CDR1 is SGHVS and CDR2 is FNYEAQ. V shed 5 bases and J 3 bases; nucleotides not matched to a gene: 7. The CDR3 totals 15 residues. CDR3 amino acids: CASSPGGAGTDTQYF. CDR3 DNA: TGTGCCAGCAGCCCCGGGGGGGCTGGGACAGATACGCAGTATTTT. The complete variable domain, with remaining parts taken from reference TRBV7-6 and TRBJ2-3, reads GAGVSQSPRYKVTKRGQDVALRCDPISGHVSLYWYRQALGQGPEFLTYFNYEAQQDKSGLPNDRFSAERPEGSISTLTIQRTEQRDSAMYRCASSPGGAGTDTQYFGPGTRLTVL.

The chain links TRBV14 to TRBJ2-2; D not certain. The CDR3 runs to 17 residues. In germline, CDR1 is SGHDN, CDR2 FVKESK. Trimming removed 4 bases at V and 4 bases at J, with 19 bases between. CDR3 in amino acids: CASSPLLVGRPTGELFF. Here the CDR3 DNA reads TGTGCCAGCAGCCCCCTACTTGTCGGCAGACCCACCGGGGAGCTGTTTTTT.

Ten or more counts support this clonotype. This sequence joins TRBV4-3 and TRBJ2-5; D is tentatively TRBD1 or TRBD2 (6 bases each). The CDR3 length is 17 residues. V was shortened by 0 bases and J by 5 bases, with 19 bases between the two germline ends. The germline V gene encodes CDR1 LGHNA and CDR2 YSLEER. The CDR3, as DNA: TGCGCCAGCAGCCAAGATGGGCCTCCGGGGGCCAGGGAGACCCAGTACTTC. Protein sequence: CASSQDGPPGARETQYF.

This clonotype was counted a few times. The V gene is TRBV12-3 or TRBV12-4, the J gene TRBJ2-3; D may correspond to TRBD1 or TRBD2 (5 bases each). V was trimmed by 4 bases and J by 6 bases, leaving 17 bases between them. The CDR3 has 15 residues. CDR3 residues: CASSYWGPSSDTQYF. The CDR3 nucleotides read TGTGCCAGCAGTTACTGGGGACCATCTTCGGATACGCAGTATTTT.

V gene TRBV5-5 combines with J gene TRBJ1-1; possible D gene TRBD1, 5 bases. V was clipped by 1 base and J by 4 bases, with 11 bases between them. This CDR3 region has 14 residues. The germline V gene encodes CDR1 SGHKS and CDR2 YYEKEE (reference sequence). CDR3 sequence: CASSLTGQGTEAFF. The DNA for the CDR3 is TGTGCCAGCAGCTTGACAGGCCAGGGCACTGAAGCTTTCTTT. Using reference TRBV5-5 and TRBJ1-1 for the parts outside the CDR3, the full variable domain is DAGVTQSPTHLIKTRGQQVTLRCSPISGHKSVSWYQQVLGQGPQFIFQYYEKEERGRGNFPDRFSARQFPNYSSELNVNALLLGDSALYLCASSLTGQGTEAFFGQGTRLTVV.

This clonotype was observed a few times. J is TRBJ2-5 and V is TRBV6-5, with TRBD1 matching 8 bases. The trim removed 5 bases at V and 4 bases at J, leaving 6 bases unmatched. From germline, CDR1 is MNHEY and CDR2 SVGAGI. The CDR3 sequence is 14 residues long. Here the CDR3 DNA reads TGTGCCAGCAGTACGACAGGGGCGCGAGAGACCCAGTACTTC. Protein: CASSTTGARETQYF.

This clonotype has ten or more counts. The J gene is TRBJ1-2, the V gene TRBV6-5; perhaps TRBD1 as D (6 bases). The germline V and J ends were trimmed by 5 bases and 4 bases, with 8 bases remaining between them. The CDR3 runs to 12 residues. Germline V gene lookup returns CDR1 MNHEY and CDR2 SVGAGI. CDR3 sequence: CASSPQGYGYTF. The CDR3 DNA sequence: TGTGCCAGCAGTCCACAGGGCTATGGCTACACCTTC.

This clonotype was seen more than once but under ten times. The chain carries TRBV12-3 or TRBV12-4 and TRBJ2-3, with 8 bases fitting TRBD2. J lost 2 bases, V lost 3 bases, and 7 bases had no gene match. CDR3 size: 16 residues. CDR3 in amino acids: CASSFLAGGLTDTQYF. The CDR3 DNA is TGTGCCAGCAGTTTTCTTGCGGGGGGACTCACAGATACGCAGTATTTT.

This clonotype was detected many times. The J gene is TRBJ2-3, the V gene TRBV4-3; TRBD2 is a possible D gene (5 bases). The CDR3 loop spans 16 amino acids. Germline CDR1 reads LGHNA; CDR2 reads YSLEER. The V end lost 0 bases, the J end lost 4 bases, and 14 bases lay between the germline ends. In DNA form, the CDR3 reads TGCGCCAGCAGCCAAGAGGTTCGGGGTAACCCAGATACGCAGTATTTT. Translating gives CASSQEVRGNPDTQYF.

This chain links TRBV12-3 or TRBV12-4 with TRBJ2-5; D possibly corresponds to TRBD1 (5 bases). The CDR3 is 12 amino acids. The ends were cut back, 5 bases at V and 4 bases at J, with 8 bases in the middle. CDR3 sequence: CASSGTGETQYF. The CDR3 region has the DNA TGTGCCAGCAGTGGTACAGGAGAGACCCAGTACTTC.

This clonotype was seen more than once but under ten times. The chain recombines TRBV2 with TRBJ2-5; 9 bases fit TRBD1. V was pared by 6 bases and J by 1 base, with 3 bases of the junction left unmatched. Germline CDR1 and CDR2: SNHLY and FYNNEI. This CDR3 contains 14 residues. The CDR3 is CASRTGGFQETQYF. The DNA for the CDR3 is TGTGCCAGCAGGACAGGGGGTTTCCAAGAGACCCAGTACTTC. Based on the CDR3 plus reference TRBV2 and TRBJ2-5, the full variable domain is EPEVTQTPSHQVTQMGQEVILRCVPISNHLYFYWYRQILGQKVEFLVSFYNNEISEKSEIFDDQFSVERPDGSNFTLKIRSTKLEDSAMYFCASRTGGFQETQYFGPGTRLLVL.

The chain recombines TRBV13 with TRBJ2-5, with 7 bases that match TRBD1. The germline V gene has CDR1 PRHDT and CDR2 FYEKMQ (reference sequence). CDR3 length equals 14 residues. The V segment lost 4 bases and the J segment 4 bases; nucleotides outside the gene matches: 6. Here the CDR3 reads CASSSTGNGETQYF. In DNA, the CDR3 is TGTGCCAGCAGCTCGACAGGGAACGGAGAGACCCAGTACTTC. Full variable domain (outside the CDR3, taken from reference TRBV13 and TRBJ2-5): AAGVIQSPRHLIKEKRETATLKCYPIPRHDTVYWYQQGPGQDPQFLISFYEKMQSDKGSIPDRFSAQQFSDYHSELNMSSLELGDSALYFCASSSTGNGETQYFGPGTRLLVL.

The chain uses TRBV5-6 and TRBJ2-1, with 9 bases fitting TRBD1. Germline CDR1 and CDR2: SGHDT and YYEEEE. The CDR3 sequence is 16 residues long. The J segment lost 0 bases and the V segment lost 4 bases, leaving 5 bases of the junction unmatched. The CDR3 region has the DNA TGTGCCAGCAGCGCCGGGACAGGGAGCTCCTACAATGAGCAGTTCTTC. This gives the protein CASSAGTGSSYNEQFF.

This clonotype was observed at least ten times. CDR3 nucleotide sequence: TGTGCCACCAGCAGAGTTTTCGGGGAAGGAAACACCATATATTTT. It translates to CATSRVFGEGNTIYF. This chain connects TRBV15 to TRBJ1-3; unclear D gene. CDR3 size: 15 residues. The germline V gene encodes CDR1 LNHNV and CDR2 YYDKDF (reference sequence). V was pared by 1 base and J by 4 bases, with 11 bases between.